This T cell receptor beta chain derives from a study of monozygotic twins with inflammatory bowel disease. With regard to this clonotype: Its antigen is unknown.

Study results and limitations: A lone strong IBD-associated signal or clonotype found no support.

Via template switching, UMIs carrying a 6-nucleotide sample barcode were introduced. TCRdb reprocessed the 5' RACE reads and keeps a single row for each CDR3 protein, giving no DNA. The table counts some 400,000 distinct CDR3 sequences; roughly 2.2% lies in the top ten. This CDR3 is 14 amino acids long. CDR1 and CDR2 (germline): MGHDK, SYGVNS. Whole-blood total RNA was extracted without T cell sorting. Material: blood. The TCR sequence derives from a human donor with ulcerative colitis or Crohn's disease, or a healthy co-twin of an affected twin (not recorded which). The V gene is TRBV25-1, the J gene TRBJ2-1; the TCRdb D gene call, TRBD2, has no DNA to confirm it. CDR3 sequence: CASSELASYNEQFF. The whole variable domain, remainder taken from reference TRBV25-1 and TRBJ2-1, is EADIYQTPRYLVIGTGKKITLECSQTMGHDKMYWYQQDPGMELHLIHYSYGVNSTEKGDLSSESTVSRIRTEHFPLTLESARPSHTSQYLCASSELASYNEQFFGPGTRLTVL.